This T cell receptor beta chain was sequenced for a study of T cell responses to AZD1222 COVID-19 vaccine. Profiled with immunoSEQ multiplex PCR; TCRdb holds only in-frame clones, not every one. The data show about 15,000 clones, 88% seen once. Germline CDR1 and CDR2: SNHLY and FYNNEI. The CDR3 sequence is 12 residues long. The ends were cut back, 3 bases at V and 5 bases at J, with 8 bases in the middle. Broader study findings: Two doses of AZD1222 preceded a rise in Spike-specific TCR breadth and depth. Reportedly, close to half of spike-specific TCRs are directed against unmutated variant regions.

Details on this clone: Its specificity is unknown.

The specimen was peripheral blood, collected 28 days after the second AZD1222 dose. The rearrangement joins TRBV2 to TRBJ2-7; D is unresolved. The sequence was obtained from an adult who received the AZD1222 COVID-19 vaccine. The CDR3 DNA sequence: TGTGCCAGCAGTGACGAAGTGGACGAGCAGTACTTC. It codes for CASSDEVDEQYF.